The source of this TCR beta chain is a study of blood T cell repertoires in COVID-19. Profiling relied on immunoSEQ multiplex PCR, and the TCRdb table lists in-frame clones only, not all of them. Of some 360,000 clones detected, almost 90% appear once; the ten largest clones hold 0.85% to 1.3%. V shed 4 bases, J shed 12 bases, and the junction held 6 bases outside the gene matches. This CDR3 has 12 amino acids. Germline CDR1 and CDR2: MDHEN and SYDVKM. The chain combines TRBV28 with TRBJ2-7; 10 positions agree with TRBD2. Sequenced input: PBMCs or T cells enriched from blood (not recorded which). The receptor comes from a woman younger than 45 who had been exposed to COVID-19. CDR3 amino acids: CASSYSGRNTYF. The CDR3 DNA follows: TGTGCCAGCAGTTATAGCGGGAGGAACACGTACTTC.